This TCR beta chain came from a study of shared clonotypes between healthy human individuals. At the level of the study: Serving as donors were two women and a few men, whose ages spanned 18 to 49.

Measured with immunoSEQ multiplex PCR; TCRdb has only the in-frame clones, and not every one. The data contain 2 million to 2.5 million clones, about 95% of them seen just once; the ten biggest clones take up around 1.1%. The CDR3 is 20 residues long. Germline values: CDR1 SGDLS, CDR2 YYNGEE. The V gene end was trimmed by 3 bases and the J gene end by 0 bases; junction bases not matched to a gene: 12. The naive CD8 subset, CD45RO-negative cells positively selected for CCR7, excluded terminally differentiated effector memory CD45RA+ cells. This TCR derives from a man younger than 35 in good health. The specimen was naive CD8+ T cells sorted from blood. The chain joins TRBV9 to TRBJ2-1; 13 bases map to TRBD2. In DNA form, the CDR3 reads TGTGCCAGCAGCGCCCGGGCGGGACTAGCGGGGACCTTCTCCTACAATGAGCAGTTCTTC. Its translation: CASSARAGLAGTFSYNEQFF.